A single sample is the source of the 27 T cell receptor beta chains below, sequenced in a study of identical twins. TCRdb redid the calling of the 5' RACE reads with MiXCR, one entry per CDR3 protein. In the table there are about 550,000 distinct CDR3 sequences, approximately 20% of which are singletons. The same sample was also used in a study of yellow fever vaccine responses in identical twins.

Sequencing used CD4+ T cells sorted from blood. The receptor set was obtained from a woman under 30 in good health.

The rearrangement joins TRBV5-1 to TRBJ2-5; 9 positions agree with TRBD1. The ends lost 3 bases at V and 3 bases at J; junction bases unmatched: 3. The CDR3 contains 14 residues. Germline V gene sequence: CDR1 SGHRS, CDR2 YFSETQ. The CDR3 loop is CASSWRTGEETQYF. In DNA, the CDR3 is TGCGCCAGCAGCTGGAGGACAGGGGAAGAGACCCAGTACTTC. Together with reference TRBV5-1 and TRBJ2-5, the CDR3 gives the full variable domain: KAGVTQTPRYLIKTRGQQVTLSCSPISGHRSVSWYQQTPGQGLQFLFEYFSETQRNKGNFPGRFSGRQFSNSRSEMNVSTLELGDSALYLCASSWRTGEETQYFGPGTRLLVL.

V is TRBV6-5 and J is TRBJ2-1; possibly TRBD2 for D (5 bases). Germline assignment: CDR1 MNHEY and CDR2 SVGAGI. This CDR3 contains 15 residues. Trimming pared 0 bases from V and 3 bases from J, leaving 9 bases between. The CDR3 reads CASSYSKGDYNEQFF. The CDR3 bases are TGTGCCAGCAGTTACTCGAAGGGAGACTACAATGAGCAGTTCTTC.

This clonotype was counted only a few times. V gene TRBV6-2 or TRBV6-3 combines with J gene TRBJ2-2; D is unresolved. The ends were cut back, 1 base at V and 6 bases at J, with 3 bases in the middle. The CDR3 sequence is 12 residues long. Germline values: CDR1 MNHEY, CDR2 SVGEGT. CDR3 region: CASSYFSGELFF. The CDR3 coding sequence is TGTGCCAGCAGTTACTTTTCCGGGGAGCTGTTTTTT.

This clonotype was counted between two and nine times. This chain connects TRBV2 to TRBJ1-5; D is undetermined. Per the germline V gene, CDR1 is SNHLY and CDR2 is FYNNEI. Trimming stripped 2 bases from V and 2 bases from J, with 10 bases between. The CDR3 sequence is 15 residues long. CDR3 bases: TGTGCCAGCAGTGAATGGACCGCGGGCAATCAGCCCCAGCATTTT. Translation: CASSEWTAGNQPQHF.

The DNA for the CDR3 is TGCAGCGTCCTGACCCCGGGCGAGCAGTACTTC. Protein: CSVLTPGEQYF. This sequence joins TRBV29-1 and TRBJ2-7; D not resolved. This CDR3 contains 11 residues. From germline, CDR1 is SQVTM and CDR2 ANQGSEA. The V end was cut by 6 bases, the J end by 6 bases, with 12 bases between.

CDR3 coding DNA: TGTGCCAGCAGCGGGACTACAGGGTGGGGCCTATCAAGCACAGATACGCAGTATTTT. Amino acids: CASSGTTGWGLSSTDTQYF. This chain links TRBV9 with TRBJ2-3; the D gene could be TRBD1 or TRBD2 (6 bases each). V lost 3 bases and J lost 0, with 23 bases in between. CDR1 is SGDLS, CDR2 YYNGEE, per germline. The CDR3 loop spans 19 amino acids.

The table lists this clonotype with a few counts. The CDR3 protein is CASSVSSGTRYNEQFF. The DNA for the CDR3 is TGCGCCAGCAGTGTATCCTCCGGGACTAGGTACAATGAGCAGTTCTTC. V is TRBV10-2 and J is TRBJ2-1, with 8 bases identical to TRBD2. Germline assignment: CDR1 WSHSY and CDR2 SAAADI. J was trimmed by 4 bases and V by 4 bases; bases with no gene match: 9. This CDR3 comprises 16 residues.

The rearrangement links TRBV20-1 to TRBJ2-2; D assignment may be TRBD1 or TRBD2 (5 bases each). With 4 bases removed from V and 2 bases from J, the gap between germline ends came to 11 bases. The CDR3 contains 14 residues. The V gene's germline CDR1 is DFQATT and CDR2 SNEGSKA (reference sequence). CDR3 loop: CSAIVRGNTGELFF. In nucleotides, the CDR3 is TGCAGTGCTATCGTGAGGGGAAACACCGGGGAGCTGTTTTTT.

This clonotype was observed a handful of times. The gene calls are TRBV2 and TRBJ2-5; possibly TRBD2 for D (6 bases). The CDR3 totals 13 residues. Germline CDR1 is SNHLY and CDR2 is FYNNEI. V gave up 3 bases and J gave up 7 bases, with 12 bases separating them. CDR3 region: CASSDRGLGTQYF. For the CDR3, the DNA is TGTGCCAGCAGTGACCGGGGACTCGGGACCCAGTACTTC.

V is TRBV4-1 and J is TRBJ2-7; D possibly corresponds to TRBD2 (6 bases). Germline loops: CDR1 MGHRA, CDR2 YSYEKL. With 4 bases removed from V and 9 bases from J, the gap between germline ends came to 22 bases. CDR3 length: 15 amino acids. Here the CDR3 DNA reads TGCGCCAGCAGCCCCTATCCCGAGACTAGATCTTGGCAGTACTTC. It yields the protein CASSPYPETRSWQYF.

The sample holds a few counts of this clonotype. This chain links TRBV5-1 with TRBJ2-1; 9 bases match TRBD2. V lost 1 base to trimming and J lost 7 bases; unmatched junction nucleotides: 9. CDR3 length equals 16 residues. The germline V gene encodes CDR1 SGHRS and CDR2 YFSETQ. The CDR3 sequence is CASSLYAAGGGNEQFF. The DNA of the CDR3 is TGCGCCAGCAGCTTGTATGCAGCGGGGGGCGGGAATGAGCAGTTCTTC.

The CDR3 nucleotides are TGTGCCATCAAGAGGGACCCCGCGGGTGAGCAGTTCTTC. It is translated as CAIKRDPAGEQFF. The rearrangement links TRBV10-3 to TRBJ2-1; D may be TRBD1 or TRBD2 (5 bases each). CDR3 length: 13 residues. V was trimmed by 7 bases and J by 9 bases, leaving 16 bases between them. Germline V gene sequence: CDR1 ENHRY, CDR2 SYGVKD.

The chain carries TRBV20-1 and TRBJ1-6; no clear D. Germline CDR1 reads DFQATT; CDR2 reads SNEGSKA (reference sequence). The V gene lost 3 bases and the J gene lost 7 bases, with 10 bases spanning the gap. CDR3 size: 13 residues. Here the CDR3 reads CSASGNRNSPLHF. In DNA, the CDR3 is TGCAGTGCTAGTGGCAATCGGAATTCACCCCTCCACTTT.

Only a few counts were recorded for this clonotype. The rearrangement uses TRBV7-9 and TRBJ2-7; D is unresolved. Germline values: CDR1 SEHNR, CDR2 FQNEAQ (reference sequence). V was clipped by 4 bases and J by 2 bases, with 15 bases between them. CDR3 length equals 15 residues. CDR3 coding DNA: TGTGCCAGCAGCTCAGTTACCAGGAGTACCTACGAGCAGTACTTC. It codes for CASSSVTRSTYEQYF.

This chain uses TRBV11-3 with TRBJ2-1, with 16 bases fitting TRBD2. Germline assignment: CDR1 SGHNT and CDR2 YENEEA. V lost 1 base to trimming and J lost 9 bases; unmatched junction nucleotides: 3. This CDR3 contains 16 residues. CDR3 coding DNA: TGTGCCAGCAGCTTAGGGGGGACTAGCGGGAGGGGTGAGCAGTTCTTC. Translation: CASSLGGTSGRGEQFF.

The chain couples TRBV6-5 to TRBJ1-5; D is ambiguous. From germline, CDR1 is MNHEY and CDR2 SVGAGI. This CDR3 is built from 11 residues. Trimming left V 4 bases short and J 10 bases short, with 8 bases between. The CDR3 DNA reads TGTGCCAGCAGTTGCAGAGCTCCCCAGCATTTT. Protein: CASSCRAPQHF.

In this sample, this clonotype turned up a few times. V is TRBV28 and J is TRBJ1-6, with D perhaps matching TRBD1 (6 bases). This CDR3 region has 16 residues. Germline CDR1 MDHEN, CDR2 SYDVKM. Between the trimmed V and J ends, which lost 6 bases and 6 bases, there was a span of 18 bases. This CDR3 is CASSPVGQSINSPLHF. The DNA for the CDR3 is TGTGCCAGCAGCCCGGTAGGACAGAGCATTAATTCACCCCTCCACTTT.

This clonotype was seen more than once but under ten times. V is TRBV4-1 and J is TRBJ2-2; D perhaps matches TRBD1 (6 bases). The CDR3 spans 16 residues. Germline V gene data show CDR1 as MGHRA and CDR2 as YSYEKL. V shed 4 bases and J shed 2 bases, with 14 bases lying between them. DNA of the CDR3: TGCGCCAGCAGCCGCGCCGGGACACTTAACACCGGGGAGCTGTTTTTT. This translates into CASSRAGTLNTGELFF.

The table lists this clonotype with a few counts. This may come from a read error, since a much larger clone is one base off. This chain uses TRBV7-8 with TRBJ2-2; TRBD2 matches 7 bases. The CDR3 contains 16 residues. Per the germline V gene, CDR1 is SGHVS and CDR2 is FQNEAQ. Unmatched junction bases numbered 15, after V lost 10 bases and J lost 4 bases. CDR3 in amino acids: CANIPSLRERTGELFF. The CDR3 DNA is TGTGCCAACATCCCTAGTCTGCGGGAGCGCACCGGGGAGCTGTTTTTT.

The V call is TRBV20-1, the J call TRBJ2-5, with unresolved D. This CDR3 contains 13 residues. V was pared by 6 bases and J by 2 bases, with 13 bases between. Germline V gene sequence: CDR1 DFQATT, CDR2 SNEGSKA (reference sequence). The CDR3 is CSAQTTGQETQYF. CDR3 DNA: TGCAGTGCCCAGACGACCGGGCAAGAGACCCAGTACTTC.

This chain uses TRBV27 with TRBJ2-3, with 11 bases matching TRBD2. Germline V gene data show CDR1 as MNHEY and CDR2 as SMNVEV (reference sequence). Germline trimming cut 5 bases from V and 0 bases from J; bases unmatched to any gene: 10. The CDR3 has 18 amino acids. CDR3 amino acids: CASSAPFVAGGSTDTQYF. CDR3 DNA sequence: TGTGCCAGCAGTGCGCCCTTCGTAGCGGGAGGGAGCACAGATACGCAGTATTTT.

This clonotype has more than one count but fewer than ten. The chain joins TRBV12-3 or TRBV12-4 to TRBJ1-2; 7 positions match TRBD1. J gave up 4 bases and V 0 bases, and 2 bases lay outside the gene matches. The CDR3 runs 14 residues. The CDR3 DNA follows: TGTGCCAGCAGTTTAGCGGGACAGCTCTATGGCTACACCTTC. This sequence encodes CASSLAGQLYGYTF.

This clonotype came up a few times. The chain links TRBV5-1 to TRBJ2-5; D is undetermined. Germline V gene lookup returns CDR1 SGHRS and CDR2 YFSETQ. The CDR3 is 13 residues long. V dropped 1 base and J dropped 5 bases, with 9 bases sitting between them. CDR3 residues: CASSLNHRETQYF. For the CDR3, the DNA is TGCGCCAGCAGCTTGAACCATCGGGAGACCCAGTACTTC.

This clonotype came up once. The gene calls are TRBV3-1 and TRBJ2-1; D might be TRBD1 (6 bases). Germline V gene sequence: CDR1 LGHDT, CDR2 YNNKEL (reference sequence). V lost 1 base and J lost 5, with 9 bases in between. The CDR3 contains 14 residues. CDR3 in amino acids: CASSQGTVNNEQFF. The CDR3 bases are TGTGCCAGCAGCCAAGGGACAGTAAACAATGAGCAGTTCTTC.

The genes are TRBV20-1 and TRBJ2-1, with D possibly being TRBD1 (5 bases). Germline V lookup: CDR1 DFQATT, CDR2 SNEGSKA (reference sequence). This CDR3 has 16 residues. Trimming cost V 6 bases and J 4 bases, with 22 bases left between them. The CDR3 DNA reads as TGCAGTGCCATCATGCGCCGACAGCAATCTTACAATGAGCAGTTCTTC. Translation: CSAIMRRQQSYNEQFF.

The rearrangement links TRBV20-1 to TRBJ2-7; D possibly corresponds to TRBD1 (5 bases). The CDR3 is 13 amino acids. Trimming cost V 2 bases and J 4 bases, with 12 bases left between them. Germline V CDR1 and CDR2: DFQATT, SNEGSKA (reference sequence). CDR3 sequence reads: CSARKAGSYEQYF. The CDR3 bases are TGCAGTGCTAGAAAGGCAGGGTCTTACGAGCAGTACTTC.

This clonotype was observed a handful of times. The rearrangement uses TRBV10-3 and TRBJ2-1, with D unresolved. The V and J ends lost 5 bases and 7 bases respectively, with 18 bases between them. Germline loops: CDR1 ENHRY, CDR2 SYGVKD. This CDR3 region has 15 residues. CDR3 sequence (DNA): TGTGCCATCAGTAAGGACGTTTTGATTATGAATGAGCAGTTCTTC. Translated, it gives CAISKDVLIMNEQFF.